This T cell receptor (beta chain) appears in the sequencing data of a study of T cells in Graves' hyperthyroidism and ophthalmopathy. From RNA transcripts, TCR beta CDR3 regions were amplified. TCR CDR3 underwent first-round RT-PCR with the HTBI primer set. In TCRdb, the multiplex PCR reads were re-called with MiXCR into one record per CDR3 protein. Of under 250,000 distinct CDR3 sequences in the sample, more than 20% were seen once. In its sample, this clonotype was seen many times. As yet, its antigen is unknown. The ends were cut back, 8 bases at V and 1 base at J, with 14 bases in the middle. Per the germline V gene, CDR1 is MNHEY and CDR2 is SVGEGT. The length of the CDR3 is 14 residues. Overall study results and limits: Separating ophthalmopathy from stable hyperthyroidism was achieved by a 13 V-J model.

The sequencing input was blood. This clonotype was sampled from a woman between 40 and 55 years old with Graves' ophthalmopathy. V gene TRBV6-2 or TRBV6-3 combines with J gene TRBJ2-5; D gene ambiguous. The CDR3 DNA sequence: TGTGCCAGCGCATCGTCCGGGTTCCAAGAGACCCAGTACTTC. It translates to CASASSGFQETQYF.